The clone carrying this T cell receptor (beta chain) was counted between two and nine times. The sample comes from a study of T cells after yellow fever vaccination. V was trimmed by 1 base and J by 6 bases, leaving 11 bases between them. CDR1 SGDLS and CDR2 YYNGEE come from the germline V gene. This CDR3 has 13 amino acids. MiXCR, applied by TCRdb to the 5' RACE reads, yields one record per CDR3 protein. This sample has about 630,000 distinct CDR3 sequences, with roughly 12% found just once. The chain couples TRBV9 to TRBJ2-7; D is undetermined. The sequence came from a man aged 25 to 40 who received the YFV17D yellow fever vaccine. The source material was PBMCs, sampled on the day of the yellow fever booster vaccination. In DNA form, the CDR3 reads TGTGCCAGCAGCGTACAGGTTTCGGGCGAGCAGTACTTC. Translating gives CASSVQVSGEQYF.